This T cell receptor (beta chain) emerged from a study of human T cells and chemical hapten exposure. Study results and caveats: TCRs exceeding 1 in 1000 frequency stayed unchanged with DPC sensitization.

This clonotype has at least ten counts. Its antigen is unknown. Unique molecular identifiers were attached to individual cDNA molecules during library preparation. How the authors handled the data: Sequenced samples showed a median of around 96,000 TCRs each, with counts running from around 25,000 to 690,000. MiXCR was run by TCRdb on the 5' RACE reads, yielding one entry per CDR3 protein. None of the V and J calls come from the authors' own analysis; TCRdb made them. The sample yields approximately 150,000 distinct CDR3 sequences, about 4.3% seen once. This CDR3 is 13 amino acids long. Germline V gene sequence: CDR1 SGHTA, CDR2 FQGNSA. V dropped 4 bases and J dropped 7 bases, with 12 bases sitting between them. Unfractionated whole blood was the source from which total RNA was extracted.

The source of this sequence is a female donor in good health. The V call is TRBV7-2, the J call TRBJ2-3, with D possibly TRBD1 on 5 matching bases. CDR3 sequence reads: CASSSYGANTQYF. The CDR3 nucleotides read TGTGCCAGCAGCTCCTATGGGGCCAATACGCAGTATTTT.